These T cell receptor beta chains were read from a single sample in a study of T cells in Graves' hyperthyroidism and ophthalmopathy. One entry per CDR3 protein results from TCRdb running MiXCR on the multiplex PCR reads. This repertoire shows about 690,000 distinct CDR3 sequences, roughly 17% found once; its top ten account for less than 20%. Material: blood. The receptors were gathered from a man between 45 and 60 years old with Graves' hyperthyroidism. Both conserved end residues are part of each CDR3. A D gene is named only where the DNA matches it firmly. Size values are once, few and many counts, or a class for expanded clones, and some rows have none.

clone_size | j_call | cdr3_length | d_call | v_call | cdr3_nt | cdr3_aa
few | TRBJ1-4 | 15 | NA | TRBV5-1 | TGCGCCAGCAGCTTTTTCCCTGCAACTAATGAAAAACTGTTTTTT | CASSFFPATNEKLFF
NA | TRBJ2-4 | 16 | TRBD1 | TRBV28 | TGTGCCAGCAGTCCGAGGACAGGGGGCGTTTGGCACATTCAGTACTTC | CASSPRTGGVWHIQYF
NA | TRBJ1-2 | 16 | NA | TRBV7-2 | TGTGCCAGCAGCTTAGGCCGTGTTGCGGGGCACTATGGCTACACCTTC | CASSLGRVAGHYGYTF
NA | TRBJ2-6 | 17 | NA | TRBV7-2 | TGTGCCAGCAGCTTAGGCGGGTTCCGCTCTGGGGCCAACGTCCTGACTTTC | CASSLGGFRSGANVLTF
many | TRBJ2-1 | 17 | TRBD2 | TRBV6-1 | TGTGCCAGCAGCCACGCATGGGGGACTAGCAGCTCCAATGAGCAGTTCTTC | CASSHAWGTSSSNEQFF
many | TRBJ1-1 | 14 | TRBD1 | TRBV28 | TGTGCCAGCAGTTCTCCAGGGGGCATCACTGAAGCTTTCTTT | CASSSPGGITEAFF
few | TRBJ2-7 | 13 | TRBD2 | TRBV28 | TGTGCCAACCCTCCGGGAGGGCGTAGTGAGCAGTACTTC | CANPPGGRSEQYF
many | TRBJ2-3 | 16 | NA | TRBV7-8 | TGTGCCAGCAGCTTACGCGGGGGCCCCCCCACAGATACGCAGTATTTT | CASSLRGGPPTDTQYF
NA | TRBJ1-2 | 15 | TRBD1 | TRBV5-4 | TGTGCCAGCAGCCGGGGACAGGGGGCTAACTATGGCTACACCTTC | CASSRGQGANYGYTF
NA | TRBJ2-1 | 17 | TRBD1 | TRBV4-1 | TGCGCCAGCAGCCAATTACCGGGACAGGGCTCCTACAATGAGCAGTTCTTC | CASSQLPGQGSYNEQFF
many | TRBJ2-1 | 14 | NA | TRBV6-2/TRBV6-3 | TGTGCCAGCAGTTACCAAGGACTTTTGAATGAGCAGTTCTTC | CASSYQGLLNEQFF
few | TRBJ2-1 | 19 | TRBD2 | TRBV3-1 | TGTGCCAGCAGCCAAGAAGGACTAGCGGGAGGGCCGGGCTACAATGAGCAGTTCTTC | CASSQEGLAGGPGYNEQFF
NA | TRBJ1-1 | 14 | NA | TRBV27 | TGTGCCAGCAGTTTATCAGCGGGGGGCACTGAAGCTTTCTTT | CASSLSAGGTEAFF
few | TRBJ1-5 | 13 | NA | TRBV19 | TGTGCCAGTAGTATAAGGCGCAATCAGCCCCAGCATTTT | CASSIRRNQPQHF
many | TRBJ2-6 | 14 | NA | TRBV28 | TGTGCCAGCAGTTTACTGGGAGGGGCCAACGTCCTGACTTTC | CASSLLGGANVLTF
once | TRBJ1-6 | 17 | TRBD1 | TRBV9 | TGTGCCAGCAGCGCCCCAGGGGGAGGTATCTATAATTCACCCCTCCACTTT | CASSAPGGGIYNSPLHF
many | TRBJ2-7 | 15 | NA | TRBV6-5 | TGTGCCAGCAGTTACTCCAGGCAGGCCCCCGTTCGGCAGTACTTC | CASSYSRQAPVRQYF
NA | TRBJ2-5 | 13 | NA | TRBV27 | TGTGCCAGCAGTGTAGGAGGGGAAGAGACCCAGTACTTC | CASSVGGEETQYF
many | TRBJ2-7 | 14 | NA | TRBV2 | TGTGCCAGCAGTGGACAGGGACTTACCTACGAGCAGTACTTC | CASSGQGLTYEQYF
NA | TRBJ1-5 | 15 | NA | TRBV7-9 | TGTGCCAGCAGCTCCGCTGACACCAGCAATCAGCCCCAGCATTTT | CASSSADTSNQPQHF
NA | TRBJ2-3 | 16 | NA | TRBV7-3 | TGTGCCAGCAGCTCAGATACCGGGACGAAAACAGATACGCAGTATTTT | CASSSDTGTKTDTQYF
many | TRBJ2-1 | 12 | NA | TRBV27 | TGTGCCAGCAGTCCGAGTGGGGATGAGCAGTTCTTC | CASSPSGDEQFF
NA | TRBJ2-7 | 12 | NA | TRBV30 | TGTGCCTGGAGTCCAGGGGTCTACGAGCAGTACTTC | CAWSPGVYEQYF
many | TRBJ1-1 | 16 | TRBD1 | TRBV28 | TGTGCCAGCAGTCCTCCACTAGACAGGGCAGGCACTGAAGCTTTCTTT | CASSPPLDRAGTEAFF
few | TRBJ2-5 | 13 | TRBD2 | TRBV6-2/TRBV6-3 | TGTGCCAGCATCTCTAGCGGTTTGGAGACCCAGTACTTC | CASISSGLETQYF
many | TRBJ1-4 | 13 | NA | TRBV27 | TGTGCCAGCAGTTTAGGGAGTCACGAAAAACTGTTTTTT | CASSLGSHEKLFF
NA | TRBJ2-3 | 18 | NA | TRBV6-5 | TGTGCCAGCAGTTACTCTGCTAGCGCAGAAAATGGCACAGATACGCAGTATTTT | CASSYSASAENGTDTQYF
many | TRBJ1-1 | 15 | NA | TRBV5-1 | TGCGCCAGCAGCTTGGTTGGGACACAGAACACTGAAGCTTTCTTT | CASSLVGTQNTEAFF
few | TRBJ2-3 | 20 | TRBD1 | TRBV6-1 | TGTGCCAGCAGTCCAAACACAGGGGGCGTCCGGGGGAGGAATACAGATACGCAGTATTTT | CASSPNTGGVRGRNTDTQYF
NA | TRBJ2-1 | 13 | NA | TRBV19 | TGTGCCAGTAGTACCCCCCCCGTAGATGAGCAGTTCTTC | CASSTPPVDEQFF
many | TRBJ2-2 | 16 | TRBD2 | TRBV24-1 | TGTGCCACCAGTGATTTCAGCGGGAGGGGTCCCGGGGAGCTGTTTTTT | CATSDFSGRGPGELFF
NA | TRBJ1-1 | 14 | NA | TRBV18 | TGTGCCACGAACGGGGGGGCGCAGGGCACTGAAGCTTTCTTT | CATNGGAQGTEAFF
many | TRBJ1-1 | 14 | NA | TRBV6-1 | TGTGCCAGCAGTGAAGCGAGGTGGAACACTGAAGCTTTCTTT | CASSEARWNTEAFF
NA | TRBJ1-1 | 11 | NA | TRBV28 | TGTGCCAGCAGTTCGACGGATGAAGCTTTCTTT | CASSSTDEAFF
NA | TRBJ1-2 | 15 | TRBD1 | TRBV4-1 | TGCGCCAGCAGCCAATCCGGGACAGAAGGCTATGGCTACACCTTC | CASSQSGTEGYGYTF
NA | TRBJ1-5 | 14 | NA | TRBV29-1 | TGCAGCGTTGCGTCGGGGGGTAGCAATCAGCCCCAGCATTTT | CSVASGGSNQPQHF
NA | TRBJ2-7 | 12 | NA | TRBV29-1 | TGCAGCGTTGGAGACACCGCCTACGAGCAGTACTTC | CSVGDTAYEQYF
many | TRBJ1-1 | 14 | NA | TRBV7-3 | TGTGCCAGCAGCTTAACGGGGCAGGGAAGTGAAGCTTTCTTT | CASSLTGQGSEAFF
many | TRBJ2-7 | 14 | TRBD2 | TRBV10-1 | TGCGCCAGCAGTTCGGGAGGGGGGGAGAACGAGCAGTACTTC | CASSSGGGENEQYF
NA | TRBJ1-2 | 15 | NA | TRBV29-1 | TGCAGCGTCCCCCGGCGGCAGACACTTAACTATGGCTACACCTTC | CSVPRRQTLNYGYTF
NA | TRBJ2-3 | 17 | TRBD2 | TRBV6-2/TRBV6-3 | TGTGCCAGCAGTTACAAGACTAGCGGGAGGGCCATTGATACGCAGTATTTT | CASSYKTSGRAIDTQYF
many | TRBJ1-1 | 15 | TRBD1 | TRBV12-3/TRBV12-4 | TGTGCCAGCACCCTCAGGGGGCCCTTGATCACTGAAGCTTTCTTT | CASTLRGPLITEAFF
many | TRBJ1-1 | 13 | NA | TRBV10-3 | TGTGCCATCGCGGAGGGGAGGAGCACTGAAGCTTTCTTT | CAIAEGRSTEAFF
many | TRBJ2-3 | 17 | TRBD2 | TRBV11-1 | TGTGCCAGCAGCTTGACTAGCGGGAGAGATTGGACAGATACGCAGTATTTT | CASSLTSGRDWTDTQYF
many | TRBJ1-5 | 14 | NA | TRBV6-1 | TGTGCCAGCACCAACAGATATAGCAATCAGCCCCAGCATTTT | CASTNRYSNQPQHF
many | TRBJ1-1 | 12 | NA | TRBV5-1 | TGCGCCAGCAGCTTGGAGGGGGGTGAAGCTTTCTTT | CASSLEGGEAFF
many | TRBJ2-5 | 13 | TRBD2 | TRBV20-1 | TGCAGTGCAAGGACTAGCGAAAAAGAGACCCAGTACTTC | CSARTSEKETQYF
many | TRBJ1-1 | 12 | NA | TRBV7-9 | TGTGCCAGCAGCTTCCCGGGGCCTGAAGCTTTCTTT | CASSFPGPEAFF
many | TRBJ1-1 | 14 | TRBD1 | TRBV7-2 | TGTGCCAGCAGCCCGCGGACAGGGCGGACTGAAGCTTTCTTT | CASSPRTGRTEAFF
NA | TRBJ2-5 | 14 | TRBD1 | TRBV28 | TGTGCCAGCAACCCAGGGACAGCAGAAGAGACCCAGTACTTC | CASNPGTAEETQYF
NA | TRBJ2-7 | 14 | NA | TRBV27 | TGTGCCAGCAGTTTCCGGGACCAATCCTACGAGCAGTACTTC | CASSFRDQSYEQYF
NA | TRBJ2-1 | 15 | TRBD2 | TRBV5-1 | TGCGCCAGCGGGACCGGGACTAGCGGGAACAATGCGCAGTTCTTC | CASGTGTSGNNAQFF
NA | TRBJ1-5 | 14 | TRBD1 | TRBV19 | TGTGCCAGTAGTGTACAGGGGCGAGATCAGCCCCAGCATTTT | CASSVQGRDQPQHF
few | TRBJ2-7 | 13 | NA | TRBV28 | TGTGCCAGCAGCCCCGACGGACCCTACGAGCAGTACTTC | CASSPDGPYEQYF